This T cell receptor beta chain stems from a study of T cell repertoires in cytomegalovirus infection. Study as a whole: Matching HLA type, along with CMV infection, was indicated by public TCR beta signatures.

TCRdb analysed the reads with MiXCR anew, one entry per CDR3 protein. The sample includes over 450,000 distinct CDR3 sequences, roughly 10% of them seen just once. This clonotype was seen a few times. Germline loops: CDR1 MNHNY, CDR2 SVGAGI (reference sequence). V was clipped by 2 bases and J by 8 bases, with 11 bases between them. CDR3 size: 13 residues. The TCR originated in a human donor in good health (CMV status not recorded). Some clones in this sample may be carry-over from other donors' samples. The source material was PBMCs. V is TRBV6-6 and J is TRBJ2-3; D is unresolved. The CDR3: CASSYPTNGTQYF. For the CDR3, the DNA is TGTGCCAGCAGTTACCCCACTAACGGTACGCAGTATTTT.